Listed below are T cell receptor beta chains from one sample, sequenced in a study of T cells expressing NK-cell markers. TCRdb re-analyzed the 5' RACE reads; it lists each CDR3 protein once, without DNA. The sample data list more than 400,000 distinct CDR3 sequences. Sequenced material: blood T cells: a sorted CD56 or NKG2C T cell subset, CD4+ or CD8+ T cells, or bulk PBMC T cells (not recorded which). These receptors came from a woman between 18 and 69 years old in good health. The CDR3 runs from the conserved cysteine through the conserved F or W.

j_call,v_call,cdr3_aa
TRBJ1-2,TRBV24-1,CATSDYDGPNYGYTF
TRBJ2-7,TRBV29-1,CSVSFGNPYEQYF
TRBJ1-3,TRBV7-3,CASSFGAPEAGNTIYF
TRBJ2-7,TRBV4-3,CASSQEWLAETYEQYF
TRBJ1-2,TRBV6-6,CASSLDIPGYTF
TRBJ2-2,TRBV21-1,CASNGGFRSGELFF
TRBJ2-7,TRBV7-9,CASSSRVLGTPFEQYF
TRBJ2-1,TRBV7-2,CASSLTSGRLNEQFF
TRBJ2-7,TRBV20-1,CSASFRQGPYEQYF
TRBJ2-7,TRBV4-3,CASSQVPLSYEQYF
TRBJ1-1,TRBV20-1,CSAIRDGNTEAFF
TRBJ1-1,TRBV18,CASSDRTNTEAFF
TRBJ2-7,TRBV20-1,CSARGGRFTSYEQYF
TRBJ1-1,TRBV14,CASSPIPGSTEAFF
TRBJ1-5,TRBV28,CASRRVGRQVDFSNQPQHF
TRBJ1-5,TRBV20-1,CSASGGAGHYSNQPQHF
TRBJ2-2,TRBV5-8,CASSLLPGPRNTGELFF
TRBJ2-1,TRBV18,CASSLTTSGGNEQFF
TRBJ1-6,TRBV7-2,CASSLVGVTSPLHF
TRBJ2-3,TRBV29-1,CSVYRVDTQYF